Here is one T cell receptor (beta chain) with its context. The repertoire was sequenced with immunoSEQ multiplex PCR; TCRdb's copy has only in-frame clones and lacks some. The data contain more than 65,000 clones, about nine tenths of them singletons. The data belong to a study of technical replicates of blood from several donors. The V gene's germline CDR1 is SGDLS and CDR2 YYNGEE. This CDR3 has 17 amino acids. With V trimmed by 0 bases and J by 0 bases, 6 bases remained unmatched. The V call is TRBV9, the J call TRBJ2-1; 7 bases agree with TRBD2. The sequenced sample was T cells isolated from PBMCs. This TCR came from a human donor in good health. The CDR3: CASSVVHGRYSYNEQFF. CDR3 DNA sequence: TGTGCCAGCAGCGTAGTTCACGGGAGGTACTCCTACAATGAGCAGTTCTTC.